This T cell receptor beta chain was sequenced for a study of blood T cell repertoires in COVID-19. Profiling relied on immunoSEQ multiplex PCR, and the TCRdb table lists in-frame clones only, not all of them. This sample has approximately 97,000 clones, with 70% to 90% found just once. The TCR sequence derives from a human donor in a cohort sampled during active COVID-19. The sequenced material came from peripheral blood.

The CDR3 sequence: CAWGQGVSYEQYF. The CDR3 DNA reads TGTGCCTGGGGACAGGGGGTCTCCTACGAGCAGTACTTC. This chain joins TRBV30 and TRBJ2-7, with 10 positions matching TRBD1. The J segment lost 0 bases and the V segment lost 5 bases, leaving 1 base of the junction unmatched. There are 13 residues in the CDR3. The germline gives CDR1 GTSNPN, CDR2 SVGIG (reference sequence).